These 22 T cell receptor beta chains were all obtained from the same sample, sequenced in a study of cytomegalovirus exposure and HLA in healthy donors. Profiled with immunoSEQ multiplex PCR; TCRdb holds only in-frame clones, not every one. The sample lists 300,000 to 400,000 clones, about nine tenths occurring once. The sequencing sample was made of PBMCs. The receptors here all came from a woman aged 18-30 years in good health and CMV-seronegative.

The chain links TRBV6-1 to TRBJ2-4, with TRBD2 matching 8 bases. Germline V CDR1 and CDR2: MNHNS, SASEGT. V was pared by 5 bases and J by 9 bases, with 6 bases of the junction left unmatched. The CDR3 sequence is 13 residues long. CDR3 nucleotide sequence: TGTGCCAGCAGTCCCGGGGGGGCAGGCATTCAGTACTTC. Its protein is CASSPGGAGIQYF.

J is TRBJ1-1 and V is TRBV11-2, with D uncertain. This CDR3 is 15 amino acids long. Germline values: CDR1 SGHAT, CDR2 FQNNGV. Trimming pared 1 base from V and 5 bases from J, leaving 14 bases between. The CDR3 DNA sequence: TGTGCCAGCAGCTTAGTAGCCACATTGTCTACTGAAGCTTTCTTT. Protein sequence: CASSLVATLSTEAFF.

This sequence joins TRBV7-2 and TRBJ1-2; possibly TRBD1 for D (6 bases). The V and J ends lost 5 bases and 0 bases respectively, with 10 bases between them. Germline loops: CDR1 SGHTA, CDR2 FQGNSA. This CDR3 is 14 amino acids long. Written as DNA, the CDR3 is TGTGCCAGCAGCCTTTCAGGGGCTAACTATGGCTACACCTTC. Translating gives CASSLSGANYGYTF.

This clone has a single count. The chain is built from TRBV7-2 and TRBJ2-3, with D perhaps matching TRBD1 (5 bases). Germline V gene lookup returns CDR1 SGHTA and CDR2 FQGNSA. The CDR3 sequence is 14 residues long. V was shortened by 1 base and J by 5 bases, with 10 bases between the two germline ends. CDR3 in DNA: TGTGCCAGCAGCTTAGGTGGCAGGGTAGATACGCAGTATTTT. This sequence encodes CASSLGGRVDTQYF.

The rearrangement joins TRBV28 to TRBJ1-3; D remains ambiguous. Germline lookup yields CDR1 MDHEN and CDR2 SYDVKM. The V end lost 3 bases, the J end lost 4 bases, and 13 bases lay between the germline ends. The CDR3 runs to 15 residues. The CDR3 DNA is TGTGCCAGCAGTTTTTTCGCAGGTGTGGGAAACACCATATATTTT. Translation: CASSFFAGVGNTIYF.

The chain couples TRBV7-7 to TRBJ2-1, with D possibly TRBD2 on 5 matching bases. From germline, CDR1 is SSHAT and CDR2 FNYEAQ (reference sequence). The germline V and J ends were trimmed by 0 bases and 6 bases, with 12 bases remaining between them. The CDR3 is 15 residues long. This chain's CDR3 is CASSLAPRAGNEQFF. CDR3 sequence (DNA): TGTGCCAGCAGCTTAGCGCCAAGGGCGGGCAATGAGCAGTTCTTC.

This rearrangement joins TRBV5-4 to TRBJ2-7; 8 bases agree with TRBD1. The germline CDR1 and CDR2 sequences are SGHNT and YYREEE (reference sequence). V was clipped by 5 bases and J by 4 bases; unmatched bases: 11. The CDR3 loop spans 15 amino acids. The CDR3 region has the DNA TGTGCCAGCAGTTCGTCTCAGGGGGCCACGTACGAGCAGTACTTC. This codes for CASSSSQGATYEQYF.

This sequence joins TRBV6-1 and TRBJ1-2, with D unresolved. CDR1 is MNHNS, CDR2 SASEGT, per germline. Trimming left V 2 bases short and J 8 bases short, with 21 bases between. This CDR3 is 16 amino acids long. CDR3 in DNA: TGTGCCAGCAGTGAACTTCGGTCTTTCCGTCTTTGGGGCTACACCTTC. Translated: CASSELRSFRLWGYTF.

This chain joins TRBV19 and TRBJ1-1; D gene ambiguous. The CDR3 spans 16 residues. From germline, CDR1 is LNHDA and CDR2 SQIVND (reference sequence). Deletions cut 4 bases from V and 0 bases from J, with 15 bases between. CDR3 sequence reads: CASSTTGYSMNTEAFF. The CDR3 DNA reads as TGTGCCAGTAGTACAACGGGATATTCCATGAACACTGAAGCTTTCTTT.

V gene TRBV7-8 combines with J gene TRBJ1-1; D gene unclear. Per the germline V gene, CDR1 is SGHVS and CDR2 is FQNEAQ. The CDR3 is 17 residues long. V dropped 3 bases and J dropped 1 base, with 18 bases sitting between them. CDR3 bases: TGTGCCAGCAGCTTTTTCCCCCCCTTGGGCGAGAACACTGAAGCTTTCTTT. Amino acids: CASSFFPPLGENTEAFF. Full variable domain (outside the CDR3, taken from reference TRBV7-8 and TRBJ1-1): GAGVSQSPRYKVAKRGQDVALRCDPISGHVSLFWYQQALGQGPEFLTYFQNEAQLDKSGLPSDRFFAERPEGSVSTLKIQRTQQEDSAVYLCASSFFPPLGENTEAFFGQGTRLTVV.

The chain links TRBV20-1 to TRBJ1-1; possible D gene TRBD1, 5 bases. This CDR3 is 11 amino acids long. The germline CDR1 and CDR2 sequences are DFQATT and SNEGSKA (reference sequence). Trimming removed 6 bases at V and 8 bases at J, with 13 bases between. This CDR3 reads CSARSGFEAFF. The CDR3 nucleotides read TGCAGTGCGCGGTCAGGGTTCGAAGCTTTCTTT.

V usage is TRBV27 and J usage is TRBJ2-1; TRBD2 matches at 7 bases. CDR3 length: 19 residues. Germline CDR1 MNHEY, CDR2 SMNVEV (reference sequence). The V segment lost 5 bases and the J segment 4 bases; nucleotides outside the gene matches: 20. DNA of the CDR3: TGTGCCAGCAGTATGCAGATTGGGCTTCTCAGCGGGGAGTACAATGAGCAGTTCTTC. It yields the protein CASSMQIGLLSGEYNEQFF.

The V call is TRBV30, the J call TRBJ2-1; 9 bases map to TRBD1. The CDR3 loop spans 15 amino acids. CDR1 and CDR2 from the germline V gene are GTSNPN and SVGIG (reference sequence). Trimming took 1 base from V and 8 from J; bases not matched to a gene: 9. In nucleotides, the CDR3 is TGTGCCTGGAGTGAGGGGAACAGGGGGCTGTATGAGCAGTTCTTC. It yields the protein CAWSEGNRGLYEQFF.

CDR3 in amino acids: CSVALSYEQYF. CDR3 bases: TGCAGCGTTGCCTTGAGTTACGAGCAGTACTTC. The J gene is TRBJ2-7, the V gene TRBV29-1, with no clear D. The CDR3 contains 11 residues. CDR1 and CDR2 (germline): SQVTM, ANQGSEA. With 4 bases removed from V and 4 bases from J, the gap between germline ends came to 8 bases.

The CDR3 DNA is TGTGCCAGCAGTTTACAGGGGGCAGGCTACGAGCAGTACTTC. Translating gives CASSLQGAGYEQYF. The chain is built from TRBV28 and TRBJ2-7, with 8 bases identical to TRBD1. V was clipped by 2 bases and J by 3 bases; unmatched bases: 3. The CDR3 covers 14 residues. Germline V CDR1 and CDR2: MDHEN, SYDVKM.

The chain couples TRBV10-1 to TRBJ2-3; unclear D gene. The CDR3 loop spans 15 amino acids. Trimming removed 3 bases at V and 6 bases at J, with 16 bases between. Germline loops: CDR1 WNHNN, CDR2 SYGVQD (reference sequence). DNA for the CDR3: TGCGCCAGCAGTGAAATTTCCTCCCTCGCGGATACGCAGTATTTT. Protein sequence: CASSEISSLADTQYF.

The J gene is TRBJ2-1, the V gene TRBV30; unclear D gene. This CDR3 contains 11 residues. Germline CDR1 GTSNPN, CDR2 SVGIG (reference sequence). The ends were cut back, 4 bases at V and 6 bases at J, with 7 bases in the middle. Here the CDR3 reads CAWKALNEQFF. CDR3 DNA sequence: TGTGCCTGGAAAGCCCTCAATGAGCAGTTCTTC.

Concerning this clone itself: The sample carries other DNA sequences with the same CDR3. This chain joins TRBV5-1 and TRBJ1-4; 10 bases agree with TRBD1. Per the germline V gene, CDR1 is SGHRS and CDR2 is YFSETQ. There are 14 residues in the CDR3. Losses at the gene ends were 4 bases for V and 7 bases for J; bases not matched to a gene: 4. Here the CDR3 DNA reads TGCGCCAGCAGCAAGGGACAGGGGAGTGAAAAACTGTTTTTT. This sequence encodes CASSKGQGSEKLFF.

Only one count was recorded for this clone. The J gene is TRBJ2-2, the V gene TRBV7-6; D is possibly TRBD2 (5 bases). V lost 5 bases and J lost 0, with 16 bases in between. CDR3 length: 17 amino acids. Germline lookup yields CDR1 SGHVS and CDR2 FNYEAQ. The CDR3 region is CASSTPLLGTNTGELFF. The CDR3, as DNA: TGTGCCAGCAGCACCCCCCTCCTCGGGACGAACACCGGGGAGCTGTTTTTT.

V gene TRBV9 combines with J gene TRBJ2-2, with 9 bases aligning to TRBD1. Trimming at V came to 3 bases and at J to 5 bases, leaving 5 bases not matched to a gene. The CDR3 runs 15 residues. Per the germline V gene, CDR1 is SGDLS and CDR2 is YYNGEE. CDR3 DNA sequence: TGTGCCAGCAGCGGACCCGGGACAGGGACCGGGGAGCTGTTTTTT. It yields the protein CASSGPGTGTGELFF.

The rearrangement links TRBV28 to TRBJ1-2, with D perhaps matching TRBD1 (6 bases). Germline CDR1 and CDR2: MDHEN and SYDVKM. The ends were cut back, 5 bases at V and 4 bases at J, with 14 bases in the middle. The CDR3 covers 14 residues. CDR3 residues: CASSPPVQGYGYTF. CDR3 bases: TGTGCCAGCAGTCCCCCGGTACAGGGCTATGGCTACACCTTC.

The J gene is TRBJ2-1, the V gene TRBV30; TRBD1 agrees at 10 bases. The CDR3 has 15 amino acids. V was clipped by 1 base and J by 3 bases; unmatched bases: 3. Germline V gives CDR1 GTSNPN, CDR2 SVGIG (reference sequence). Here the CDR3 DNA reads TGTGCCTGGAGTGCCGGGGACAGGGGCTACAATGAGCAGTTCTTC. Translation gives CAWSAGDRGYNEQFF.